The 9 T cell receptor beta chains below come from one sample, sequenced in a study of T cells in Graves' hyperthyroidism and ophthalmopathy. Regions amplified from RNA transcripts were the TCR beta CDR3 regions. Initially, a first-round RT-PCR of the TCR CDR3 employed the HTBI primer set. Each CDR3 protein gets one entry after TCRdb re-called the multiplex PCR reads with MiXCR. The repertoire holds about 460,000 distinct CDR3 sequences, roughly 22% seen once, with 45% to 55% in the top ten. The specimen was blood. These TCRs come from a woman in her seventies with Graves' ophthalmopathy.

This clonotype was observed a handful of times. This chain connects TRBV28 to TRBJ2-1, with TRBD1 matching 7 bases. CDR3 length equals 15 residues. The germline gives CDR1 MDHEN, CDR2 SYDVKM. V dropped 8 bases and J dropped 4; count of bases not matched to a gene: 11. CDR3 DNA sequence: TGTGCCAGCCGTGGAATCGACAGGGAGTACAATGAGCAGTTCTTC. As protein: CASRGIDREYNEQFF.

This clonotype was seen repeatedly, ten times or more. The rearrangement uses TRBV28 and TRBJ2-3; TRBD1 aligns across 7 bases. This CDR3 spans 16 amino acids. J gave up 9 bases and V 1 base, and 13 bases lay outside the gene matches. Germline values: CDR1 MDHEN, CDR2 SYDVKM. CDR3 sequence reads: CASSLFAGTARRTQYF. CDR3 nucleotide sequence: TGTGCCAGCAGTTTATTCGCCGGGACAGCTCGACGAACGCAGTATTTT. Based on the CDR3 plus reference TRBV28 and TRBJ2-3, the full variable domain is DVKVTQSSRYLVKRTGEKVFLECVQDMDHENMFWYRQDPGLGLRLIYFSYDVKMKEKGDIPEGYSVSREKKERFSLILESASTNQTSMYLCASSLFAGTARRTQYFGPGTRLTVL.

V gene TRBV9 combines with J gene TRBJ1-1; TRBD1 aligns across 7 bases. Germline lookup yields CDR1 SGDLS and CDR2 YYNGEE. The CDR3 has 15 amino acids. The trim removed 0 bases at V and 0 bases at J, leaving 2 bases unmatched. CDR3 amino acids: CASSVEGQLNTEAFF. For the CDR3, the DNA is TGTGCCAGCAGCGTAGAGGGACAGTTGAACACTGAAGCTTTCTTT.

This clonotype was found many times. The V and J genes are TRBV28 and TRBJ2-3; D tentatively reads TRBD1 or TRBD2 (7 bases each). The CDR3 runs 15 residues. Per the germline V gene, CDR1 is MDHEN and CDR2 is SYDVKM. V dropped 4 bases and J dropped 1 base, with 12 bases sitting between them. CDR3 coding DNA: TGTGCCAGCAGTTGGGCAGGGGGGGGCACAGATACGCAGTATTTT. It translates to CASSWAGGGTDTQYF. Based on the CDR3 plus reference TRBV28 and TRBJ2-3, the full variable domain is DVKVTQSSRYLVKRTGEKVFLECVQDMDHENMFWYRQDPGLGLRLIYFSYDVKMKEKGDIPEGYSVSREKKERFSLILESASTNQTSMYLCASSWAGGGTDTQYFGPGTRLTVL.

This clonotype has ten or more counts. The V and J genes are TRBV7-9 and TRBJ2-7; TRBD2 matches at 9 bases. Per germline, CDR1 SEHNR and CDR2 FQNEAQ (reference sequence). The CDR3 has 15 residues. Losses at the gene ends were 2 bases for V and 3 bases for J; bases not matched to a gene: 5. CDR3 region: CASSLWTSEDYEQYF. The CDR3 DNA reads TGTGCCAGCAGCTTATGGACTAGCGAGGACTACGAGCAGTACTTC.

This chain joins TRBV3-1 and TRBJ1-3; D unresolved. V was clipped by 1 base and J by 4 bases, with 14 bases between them. CDR1 is LGHDT and CDR2 is YNNKEL in the germline V gene (reference sequence). This CDR3 is 16 amino acids long. The CDR3 DNA reads TGTGCCAGCAGCCAAGTCGGAAACCCGGCAGGAAACACCATATATTTT. Translation: CASSQVGNPAGNTIYF.

This clonotype occurred a few times. The chain has TRBV5-1 and TRBJ1-2, with 12 bases fitting TRBD1. The CDR3 loop spans 15 amino acids. Trimming took 0 bases from V and 8 from J; bases not matched to a gene: 5. The germline gives CDR1 SGHRS, CDR2 YFSETQ. This CDR3 is CASSLAGQGADGYTF. The CDR3 bases are TGCGCCAGCAGCTTGGCGGGACAGGGGGCGGACGGCTACACCTTC.

As regards this clonotype: This could be a read error, since a much larger clone is one nucleotide away. The V call is TRBV9, the J call TRBJ2-1; D remains unclear. The CDR3 totals 13 residues. CDR1 is SGDLS and CDR2 is YYNGEE in the germline V gene. V was shortened by 4 bases and J by 5 bases, with 10 bases between the two germline ends. CDR3 loop: CASSFRPNNEQFF. The DNA for the CDR3 is TGTGCCAGCAGCTTTCGACCCAACAATGAGCAGTTCTTC.

This clonotype was recorded a few times. This rearrangement joins TRBV7-3 to TRBJ2-1; TRBD2 is a possible D gene (6 bases). Trimming pared 6 bases from V and 4 bases from J, leaving 16 bases between. CDR3 length: 15 residues. Germline CDR1 and CDR2: SGHTA and FQGTGA. CDR3 amino acids: CASSPFAGMYNEQFF. The CDR3, as DNA: TGTGCCAGCAGTCCGTTCGCGGGGATGTACAATGAGCAGTTCTTC.